Following are 25 T cell receptor beta chains from one sample sequenced in a study of blood T cell repertoires in COVID-19. Sequenced by immunoSEQ multiplex PCR; TCRdb stores in-frame clones only, minus some. The table has about 150,000 clones, about nine tenths seen once. Sequenced: PBMCs or T cells enriched from blood (not recorded which). The receptor source for this set is a woman in her thirties or forties who had been exposed to COVID-19.

V usage is TRBV7-6 and J usage is TRBJ2-5, with 7 bases fitting TRBD1. In germline, CDR1 is SGHVS, CDR2 FNYEAQ. The CDR3 totals 16 residues. Trimming removed 5 bases from V and 2 bases from J; junction bases left unmatched: 11. The CDR3 spells CASSPPRQGIQETQYF. CDR3 sequence (DNA): TGTGCCAGCAGCCCACCAAGACAGGGAATACAAGAGACCCAGTACTTC.

V usage is TRBV5-6 and J usage is TRBJ1-4, with D uncertain. Per germline, CDR1 SGHDT and CDR2 YYEEEE. This CDR3 comprises 16 residues. V gave up 2 bases and J gave up 3 bases, with 14 bases separating them. In DNA, the CDR3 is TGTGCCAGCAGCTTAAGAGCAATTCGGGCTAATGAAAAACTGTTTTTT. Protein sequence: CASSLRAIRANEKLFF.

CDR3 bases: TGTGCCAGCAGTACTAGGCGACTAGCGGGACCCTGGGGCGAGCAGTACTTC. Amino acids: CASSTRRLAGPWGEQYF. The chain uses TRBV6-2 or TRBV6-3 and TRBJ2-7; 11 nucleotides line up with TRBD2. This CDR3 has 17 amino acids. V shed 5 bases, J shed 6 bases, and the junction held 15 bases outside the gene matches. From germline, CDR1 is MNHEY and CDR2 SVGEGT.

V gene TRBV10-1 combines with J gene TRBJ2-5; the match to TRBD1 covers 9 bases. The CDR3 runs 14 residues. Germline V gene sequence: CDR1 WNHNN, CDR2 SYGVQD (reference sequence). The junction had 5 bases not matched to a gene; V was cut back by 4 bases and J by 5 bases. CDR3 nucleotide sequence: TGCGCCAGCAGTGGATGGACAGGGGCGGAGACCCAGTACTTC. This translates into CASSGWTGAETQYF.

The gene calls are TRBV6-5 and TRBJ2-2; possibly TRBD2 for D (6 bases). The CDR3 covers 15 residues. V was trimmed by 6 bases and J by 0 bases, leaving 11 bases between them. Germline loops: CDR1 MNHEY, CDR2 SVGAGI. In nucleotides, the CDR3 is TGTGCCAGCAGACCTCGACTAGCGAACACCGGGGAGCTGTTTTTT. It translates to CASRPRLANTGELFF.

The DNA of the CDR3 is TGCAGCGCCGGGGGTGGTAGCAATCAGCCCCAGCATTTT. It encodes CSAGGGSNQPQHF. J is TRBJ1-5 and V is TRBV29-1, with D maybe TRBD1 (5 bases). Germline V gene data show CDR1 as SQVTM and CDR2 as ANQGSEA. V dropped 7 bases and J dropped 0 bases, with 10 bases sitting between them. This CDR3 is 13 amino acids long.

This chain joins TRBV9 and TRBJ2-7, with D possibly being TRBD2 (6 bases). V lost 0 bases and J 3 bases, leaving 10 bases between the germline ends. Germline V gene sequence: CDR1 SGDLS, CDR2 YYNGEE. The CDR3 length is 14 residues. For the CDR3, the DNA is TGTGCCAGCAGCGTAGATAGCGGCTACTACGAGCAGTACTTC. Translated, it gives CASSVDSGYYEQYF.

This chain joins TRBV21-1 and TRBJ2-7; whether TRBD2, the table's D call, matches the DNA was not checked. TRBV21-1 is a listed pseudogene. The CDR3 is 14 amino acids. CDR3 in DNA: TGTGCCAGCAGTCAAAAGCTACCCCCCTACGAGCAGTACTTC. Protein product: CASSQKLPPYEQYF.

The CDR3, as DNA: TGTGCCAGTAGTGAGCTCGGGACAGGGGGTGGGATACATGAGCAGTTCTTC. Residues: CASSELGTGGGIHEQFF. The V gene is TRBV19, the J gene TRBJ2-1; 11 positions match TRBD1. The CDR3 is 17 residues long. Germline V gene lookup returns CDR1 LNHDA and CDR2 SQIVND (reference sequence). The V gene end was trimmed by 5 bases and the J gene end by 8 bases; junction bases not matched to a gene: 14.

The chain joins TRBV12-3 or TRBV12-4 to TRBJ2-7, with a tentative D call TRBD2 (5 bases). V gave up 7 bases and J gave up 2 bases, with 12 bases separating them. This CDR3 contains 13 residues. The CDR3 protein is CASKRTETYEQYF. In DNA form, the CDR3 reads TGTGCCAGCAAGCGGACTGAAACCTACGAGCAGTACTTC.

CDR3 in DNA: TGCGCCAGCAGCTTGGCCGTTCGGGGGGAGACAGATACGCAGTATTTT. Its translation: CASSLAVRGETDTQYF. The chain carries TRBV5-1 and TRBJ2-3; 7 bases fit TRBD2. Trimming took 0 bases from V and 3 from J; bases not matched to a gene: 7. The germline V gene has CDR1 SGHRS and CDR2 YFSETQ. The CDR3 is 16 amino acids. Full variable domain (outside the CDR3, taken from reference TRBV5-1 and TRBJ2-3): KAGVTQTPRYLIKTRGQQVTLSCSPISGHRSVSWYQQTPGQGLQFLFEYFSETQRNKGNFPGRFSGRQFSNSRSEMNVSTLELGDSALYLCASSLAVRGETDTQYFGPGTRLTVL.

J is TRBJ1-5 and V is TRBV6-5, with 9 bases lining up with TRBD1. Per the germline V gene, CDR1 is MNHEY and CDR2 is SVGAGI. With V trimmed by 7 bases and J by 6 bases, 7 bases remained unmatched. The CDR3 extends over 14 amino acids. CDR3 in amino acids: CASILQGAGQPQHF. The CDR3 DNA sequence: TGTGCCAGCATCCTACAGGGGGCAGGTCAGCCCCAGCATTTT.

V and J are TRBV7-3 and TRBJ1-3; the D is unclear. V lost 5 bases to trimming and J lost 0 bases, with 8 bases between them. Germline assignment: CDR1 SGHTA and CDR2 FQGTGA. The CDR3 length is 14 residues. CDR3 sequence: CASSRTSSGNTIYF. The CDR3 bases are TGTGCCAGCAGCAGGACTAGCTCTGGAAACACCATATATTTT.

This clone occurred once. The V call is TRBV2, the J call TRBJ2-3, with 8 bases aligning to TRBD1. CDR3 size: 14 residues. Per germline, CDR1 SNHLY and CDR2 FYNNEI. The V segment lost 5 bases and the J segment 3 bases; nucleotides outside the gene matches: 4. The CDR3 loop reads CASSFGQGTDTQYF. As DNA, the CDR3 is TGTGCCAGCAGTTTCGGACAGGGAACAGATACGCAGTATTTT.

In this sample, this clone turned up a few times. The chain couples TRBV4-2 to TRBJ2-1; 9 nucleotides match TRBD2. V lost 0 bases and J lost 8; bases outside the gene matches: 5. The CDR3 has 15 residues. Germline CDR1 LGHNA, CDR2 YNFKEQ. CDR3 bases: TGTGCCAGCAGCCAAGATCTTCTAGCGGGGTATGAGCAGTTCTTC. Its translation is CASSQDLLAGYEQFF.

The rearrangement links TRBV12-2 to TRBJ1-6; the table's TRBD1 call for D was not verified on the DNA. TRBV12-2 is reported as a pseudogene. The CDR3 runs 22 residues. CDR3 region: CASRFGDRGGLLWNSYNSPLHF. CDR3 bases: TGTGCAAGTCGCTTCGGGGACAGGGGTGGTCTCCTTTGGAACTCCTATAATTCACCCCTCCACTTT.

This chain connects TRBV4-1 to TRBJ2-7; D is uncertain. Germline CDR1 and CDR2: MGHRA and YSYEKL. This CDR3 has 14 residues. V lost 3 bases and J lost 2, with 11 bases in between. DNA for the CDR3: TGCGCCAGCAGCCAGGGCAGGCAGGCCTACGAGCAGTACTTC. Protein sequence: CASSQGRQAYEQYF.

The chain joins TRBV28 to TRBJ1-2; TRBD1 might be the D (5 bases). The CDR3 is made up of 15 amino acids. V was cut by 6 bases and J by 7 bases, with 21 bases left in between. Germline V gene lookup returns CDR1 MDHEN and CDR2 SYDVKM. The CDR3 DNA follows: TGTGCCAGCAGCTCCTCGGGGGTAGACTTGGGTGGCTACACCTTC. Its translation is CASSSSGVDLGGYTF.

V gene TRBV11-1 combines with J gene TRBJ1-1; unclear D gene. The CDR3 is made up of 15 amino acids. From germline, CDR1 is SGHAT and CDR2 FQDESV (reference sequence). Trimming took 6 bases from V and 0 from J, leaving 14 bases between them. The CDR3 DNA is TGTGCCAGCAGTCCACAGTCCTCAATGAACACTGAAGCTTTCTTT. It codes for CASSPQSSMNTEAFF.

The rearrangement links TRBV7-9 to TRBJ2-1; D unresolved. V dropped 5 bases and J dropped 9 bases, with 14 bases sitting between them. This CDR3 region has 13 residues. Per germline, CDR1 SEHNR and CDR2 FQNEAQ (reference sequence). The DNA for the CDR3 is TGTGCCAGCAGCCTCTCTACTGCAGGTGAGCAGTTCTTC. Protein sequence: CASSLSTAGEQFF.

The genes are TRBV11-2 and TRBJ1-2; 10 bases map to TRBD1. Germline V CDR1 and CDR2: SGHAT, FQNNGV. Trimming took 3 bases from V and 8 from J; bases not matched to a gene: 18. The CDR3 runs to 18 residues. The CDR3 here is CASSLLNKARQGAGGYTF. CDR3 DNA sequence: TGTGCCAGCAGCTTGCTGAACAAGGCCAGACAGGGGGCTGGGGGCTACACCTTC.

The chain combines TRBV19 with TRBJ2-7; tentatively, D is TRBD1 (5 bases). V dropped 5 bases and J dropped 0 bases, with 11 bases sitting between them. This CDR3 comprises 14 residues. Germline V gene lookup returns CDR1 LNHDA and CDR2 SQIVND (reference sequence). The CDR3 reads CASSLIGVSYEQYF. CDR3 nucleotide sequence: TGTGCCAGTAGTCTGATAGGGGTCTCCTACGAGCAGTACTTC.

The gene calls are TRBV24-1 and TRBJ2-7; D not resolved. The CDR3 sequence is 18 residues long. Germline CDR1 KGHDR, CDR2 SFDVKD. With 1 base removed from V and 2 bases from J, the gap between germline ends came to 20 bases. CDR3 residues: CATSDFLKETTLPYEQYF. Here the CDR3 DNA reads TGTGCCACCAGTGATTTCCTCAAGGAGACCACTCTCCCCTACGAGCAGTACTTC.

The J gene is TRBJ2-2, the V gene TRBV2, with D uncertain. V lost 6 bases and J 1 base, leaving 9 bases between the germline ends. The CDR3 is made up of 14 amino acids. Germline assignment: CDR1 SNHLY and CDR2 FYNNEI. Here the CDR3 DNA reads TGTGCCAGCAGGTTCGGAGAGAACACCGGGGAGCTGTTTTTT. This codes for CASRFGENTGELFF. Looking up the rest from reference TRBV2 and TRBJ2-2 gives the full variable domain: EPEVTQTPSHQVTQMGQEVILRCVPISNHLYFYWYRQILGQKVEFLVSFYNNEISEKSEIFDDQFSVERPDGSNFTLKIRSTKLEDSAMYFCASRFGENTGELFFGEGSRLTVL.

For the CDR3, the DNA is TGTGCCACCAAACGGGGGGCAGGGAGCTCTGAAGCTTTCTTT. This encodes CATKRGAGSSEAFF. This chain uses TRBV27 with TRBJ1-1; maybe TRBD1 (6 bases). Germline-derived CDR1 and CDR2 are MNHEY and SMNVEV (reference sequence). This CDR3 contains 14 residues. V lost 10 bases and J 6 bases, leaving 21 bases between the germline ends.